The 24 T cell receptor beta chains below come from one sample, sequenced in a study of cytomegalovirus exposure and HLA in healthy donors (dated 2017 in TCRdb). Library prep was done by the immunoSEQ multiplex PCR assay. The multiplex PCR relied on a mix of 60 forward primers for TCR Vbeta segments and 13 reverse primers for TCR Jbeta segments. Sourced from immuneACCESS, this table was stored by TCRdb with only in-frame sequences that have V and J called. A share of the clones is absent; for the studies checked, an unresolved V gene accounts for under half, and the remainder has no known explanation. The table for this sample lists about 130,000 clones; 70% to 80% of them were counted only once. The ten largest clones take up approximately 1.7% of the sample. Sequencing input: PBMCs. Receptors originate from a woman aged 45-65 years in good health and CMV-seronegative.

This clone was detected only a few times. The chain employs TRBV5-4 and TRBJ2-3, with TRBD2 matching over 8 bases. From germline, CDR1 is SGHNT and CDR2 YYREEE (reference sequence). With 4 bases clipped from V and 0 bases from J, the junction kept 4 bases outside the gene matches. This CDR3 spans 15 amino acids. CDR3 amino acids: CASSISSGSTDTQYF. The CDR3 nucleotides read TGTGCCAGCAGCATCTCTAGCGGGAGCACAGATACGCAGTATTTT.

The gene calls are TRBV7-2 and TRBJ2-7, with D perhaps matching TRBD2 (5 bases). CDR1 SGHTA and CDR2 FQGNSA come from the germline V gene. This CDR3 is 14 amino acids long. V lost 0 bases to trimming and J lost 4 bases, with 10 bases between them. The CDR3 DNA sequence: TGTGCCAGCAGCTTAGCGAGGGCGGCTTACGAGCAGTACTTC. Translated: CASSLARAAYEQYF.

This clone was detected a few times. The V and J genes are TRBV5-4 and TRBJ1-1; TRBD1 might be the D (5 bases). Per germline, CDR1 SGHNT and CDR2 YYREEE (reference sequence). This CDR3 spans 14 amino acids. Trimming left V 3 bases short and J 3 bases short, with 12 bases between. In DNA, the CDR3 is TGTGCCAGCAGCTCCCATGGGGGGGACACTGAAGCTTTCTTT. This gives the protein CASSSHGGDTEAFF.

The chain uses TRBV7-3 and TRBJ2-7; 10 nucleotides align to TRBD2. This CDR3 spans 18 amino acids. The J segment lost 0 bases and the V segment lost 5 bases, leaving 13 bases of the junction unmatched. Germline-derived CDR1 and CDR2 are SGHTA and FQGTGA. In nucleotides, the CDR3 is TGTGCCAGCAGCCTGGTAGGGGGACTAGCGAATCCCTCCTACGAGCAGTACTTC. Its protein is CASSLVGGLANPSYEQYF.

This clone has just a few counts. This chain connects TRBV28 to TRBJ2-1; no clear D. The germline V and J ends were trimmed by 3 bases and 9 bases, with 9 bases remaining between them. Germline-derived CDR1 and CDR2 are MDHEN and SYDVKM. The CDR3 totals 12 residues. The CDR3 nucleotides are TGTGCCAGCAGTTTTTCCAAACTTGAGCAGTTCTTC. Protein: CASSFSKLEQFF. The variable domain in full, completed from reference TRBV28 and TRBJ2-1, reads DVKVTQSSRYLVKRTGEKVFLECVQDMDHENMFWYRQDPGLGLRLIYFSYDVKMKEKGDIPEGYSVSREKKERFSLILESASTNQTSMYLCASSFSKLEQFFGPGTRLTVL.

In this sample, this clone turned up a few times. V is TRBV29-1 and J is TRBJ1-2, with 9 bases lining up with TRBD1. Trimming at V came to 1 base and at J to 8 bases, leaving 11 bases not matched to a gene. The CDR3 covers 15 residues. The germline CDR1 and CDR2 sequences are SQVTM and ANQGSEA. The CDR3: CSVEGGTGLVLGYTF. CDR3 in DNA: TGCAGCGTTGAAGGGGGGACAGGGCTCGTTTTGGGCTACACCTTC.

The chain couples TRBV4-1 to TRBJ2-7, with 8 bases fitting TRBD2. The CDR3 has 14 amino acids. Trimming took 2 bases from V and 0 from J; bases not matched to a gene: 0. Germline loops: CDR1 MGHRA, CDR2 YSYEKL. In DNA form, the CDR3 reads TGCGCCAGCAGCCAACTAGCGGGCTCCTACGAGCAGTACTTC. It is translated as CASSQLAGSYEQYF.

This chain connects TRBV19 to TRBJ2-5; TRBD2 matches 7 bases. The CDR3 runs 13 residues. Germline CDR1 is LNHDA and CDR2 is SQIVND (reference sequence). Unmatched junction bases numbered 1, after V lost 5 bases and J lost 1 base. Here the CDR3 DNA reads TGTGCCAGTAGTGGGGGGGTCCAAGAGACCCAGTACTTC. It codes for CASSGGVQETQYF.

The rearrangement joins TRBV7-2 to TRBJ2-2; 7 bases are shared with TRBD2. From germline, CDR1 is SGHTA and CDR2 FQGNSA. V dropped 5 bases and J dropped 4; count of bases not matched to a gene: 10. This CDR3 has 16 amino acids. The DNA for the CDR3 is TGTGCCAGCAGCGTCCGACTAACGGGAGGCACCGGGGAGCTGTTTTTT. Translated, it gives CASSVRLTGGTGELFF.

This chain connects TRBV30 to TRBJ2-7; D unclear. CDR3 length: 13 amino acids. With 2 bases removed from V and 0 bases from J, the gap between germline ends came to 8 bases. The germline gives CDR1 GTSNPN, CDR2 SVGIG (reference sequence). The CDR3 reads CAWSREDSYEQYV. The CDR3 DNA reads as TGTGCCTGGAGTCGCGAGGACTCCTACGAGCAGTACGTC.

The genes are TRBV19 and TRBJ1-5; D gene ambiguous. The germline gives CDR1 LNHDA, CDR2 SQIVND (reference sequence). V lost 3 bases and J lost 5, with 8 bases in between. The CDR3 extends over 13 amino acids. The CDR3, as DNA: TGTGCCAGTAGTATGAGTTTAGATCAGCCCCAGCATTTT. Protein product: CASSMSLDQPQHF.

This clone was detected only once. V gene TRBV30 combines with J gene TRBJ1-1; D gene uncertain. Germline-derived CDR1 and CDR2 are GTSNPN and SVGIG (reference sequence). The CDR3 extends over 12 amino acids. V was trimmed by 3 bases and J by 7 bases, leaving 12 bases between them. CDR3 nucleotides: TGTGCCTGGAGGTTAGTGGGAGTTGAAGCTTTCTTT. Protein product: CAWRLVGVEAFF.

V is TRBV28 and J is TRBJ2-5, with D perhaps TRBD1 (5 bases). V lost 7 bases, J lost 5 bases, and 20 bases lay in between. The CDR3 has 15 residues. Germline-derived CDR1 and CDR2 are MDHEN and SYDVKM. In nucleotides, the CDR3 is TGTGCCAGCAATACCCCAGTAGGGTCAGGGGAGACCCAGTACTTC. Encoded protein: CASNTPVGSGETQYF. The entire variable domain, with the rest obtained from reference TRBV28 and TRBJ2-5, is as follows: DVKVTQSSRYLVKRTGEKVFLECVQDMDHENMFWYRQDPGLGLRLIYFSYDVKMKEKGDIPEGYSVSREKKERFSLILESASTNQTSMYLCASNTPVGSGETQYFGPGTRLLVL.

This clone has just one count. This sequence joins TRBV9 and TRBJ2-2; 8 bases match TRBD1. J gave up 4 bases and V 3 bases, and 8 bases lay outside the gene matches. Germline V CDR1 and CDR2: SGDLS, YYNGEE. This CDR3 region has 16 residues. Here the CDR3 reads CASSAPTGEITGELFF. CDR3 bases: TGTGCCAGCAGCGCACCGACAGGGGAAATCACCGGGGAGCTGTTTTTT.

The gene calls are TRBV19 and TRBJ1-5, with D possibly matching TRBD1 (5 bases). Per germline, CDR1 LNHDA and CDR2 SQIVND (reference sequence). The CDR3 is made up of 17 amino acids. Trimming took 8 bases from V and 0 from J, leaving 20 bases between them. CDR3 in DNA: TGTGCCAGTGAGAGGATTGGGGCTCAATCTAGCAATCAGCCCCAGCATTTT. This sequence encodes CASERIGAQSSNQPQHF.

V and J are TRBV21-1 and TRBJ2-7; TRBD2 is the table's D call and was not checked against the DNA. TRBV21-1 represents a pseudogene. The CDR3 is 16 residues long. This CDR3 is CASSKSLAGRSYEQYV. In nucleotides, the CDR3 is TGTGCCAGCAGCAAATCCCTAGCGGGACGATCCTACGAGCAGTACGTC.

The chain combines TRBV7-2 with TRBJ1-5, with TRBD1 as a possible D gene (5 bases). V gave up 2 bases and J gave up 5 bases, with 13 bases separating them. Germline CDR1 is SGHTA and CDR2 is FQGNSA. The CDR3 extends over 15 amino acids. CDR3 DNA sequence: TGTGCCAGCAGCTTATGGGCTTCGGGGGATCAGCCCCAGCATTTT. Protein: CASSLWASGDQPQHF.

V and J are TRBV5-4 and TRBJ1-5; the match to TRBD1 covers 12 bases. Germline CDR1 is SGHNT and CDR2 is YYREEE (reference sequence). Trimming removed 4 bases from V and 2 bases from J; junction bases left unmatched: 13. The CDR3 loop spans 19 amino acids. The CDR3 reads CASSRDPGQGASGNQPQHF. The CDR3, as DNA: TGTGCCAGCAGCCGAGATCCGGGACAGGGGGCATCTGGCAATCAGCCCCAGCATTTT. The full variable domain, with the rest looked up from reference TRBV5-4 and TRBJ1-5, is ETGVTQSPTHLIKTRGQQVTLRCSSQSGHNTVSWYQQALGQGPQFIFQYYREEENGRGNFPPRFSGLQFPNYSSELNVNALELDDSALYLCASSRDPGQGASGNQPQHFGDGTRLSIL.

This clone was recorded once. This chain connects TRBV5-1 to TRBJ2-5; D gene ambiguous. V lost 3 bases to trimming and J lost 5 bases, with 11 bases between them. The germline V gene has CDR1 SGHRS and CDR2 YFSETQ. The CDR3 totals 13 residues. This CDR3 reads CASSSKVAETQYF. In DNA form, the CDR3 reads TGCGCCAGCAGCTCAAAAGTCGCGGAGACCCAGTACTTC.

To note about this clone: An end of the junction does not agree with germline; a read error may underlie this. CDR3 sequence reads: CASSLTASGMNTGELFF. CDR3 in DNA: TGTGCTAGCAGCTTGACGGCTAGCGGGATGAACACCGGGGAGCTGTTTTTT. The gene calls are TRBV7-7 and TRBJ2-2; 9 nucleotides agree with TRBD2. Germline V gene lookup returns CDR1 SSHAT and CDR2 FNYEAQ (reference sequence). CDR3 length equals 17 residues. Filled out from reference TRBV7-7 and TRBJ2-2, the complete variable domain reads GAGVSQSPRYKVTKRGQDVTLRCDPISSHATLYWYQQALGQGPEFLTYFNYEAQPDKSGLPSDRFSAERPEGSISTLTIQRTEQRDSAMYRCASSLTASGMNTGELFFGEGSRLTVL.

The chain recombines TRBV7-3 with TRBJ2-1; D is ambiguous. V gave up 5 bases and J gave up 4 bases, with 12 bases separating them. This CDR3 contains 14 residues. Germline CDR1 reads SGHTA; CDR2 reads FQGTGA. Written as DNA, the CDR3 is TGTGCCAGCAGCCTAAGCCAGAATTACAATGAGCAGTTCTTC. Translating gives CASSLSQNYNEQFF. Looking up the rest from reference TRBV7-3 and TRBJ2-1 gives the full variable domain: GAGVSQTPSNKVTEKGKYVELRCDPISGHTALYWYRQSLGQGPEFLIYFQGTGAADDSGLPNDRFFAVRPEGSVSTLKIQRTERGDSAVYLCASSLSQNYNEQFFGPGTRLTVL.

The chain joins TRBV6-1 to TRBJ1-2, with 7 bases aligning to TRBD1. CDR1 is MNHNS and CDR2 is SASEGT in the germline V gene. The CDR3 has 14 amino acids. V lost 5 bases to trimming and J lost 4 bases; unmatched junction nucleotides: 7. The CDR3 is CASSRGQTLYGYTF. Written as DNA, the CDR3 is TGTGCCAGCAGTCGGGGACAGACCCTCTATGGCTACACCTTC.

This rearrangement joins TRBV25-1 to TRBJ2-1; 9 nucleotides line up with TRBD1. This CDR3 is built from 16 residues. After removal of 4 bases from V and 0 bases from J, the junction contained 4 bases not matched to a gene. CDR1 MGHDK and CDR2 SYGVNS come from the germline V gene. The CDR3 region is CASSAGTGPSYNEQFF. CDR3 nucleotides: TGTGCCAGCAGTGCCGGGACAGGGCCCTCCTACAATGAGCAGTTCTTC.

This clone has a handful of counts. The chain links TRBV7-9 to TRBJ1-5, with TRBD1 matching over 8 bases. V lost 5 bases and J lost 0; bases outside the gene matches: 3. Germline V lookup: CDR1 SEHNR, CDR2 FQNEAQ (reference sequence). The CDR3 length is 15 residues. The CDR3 loop is CASSPTGVSNQPQHF. CDR3 coding DNA: TGTGCCAGCAGCCCGACAGGGGTTAGCAATCAGCCCCAGCATTTT.